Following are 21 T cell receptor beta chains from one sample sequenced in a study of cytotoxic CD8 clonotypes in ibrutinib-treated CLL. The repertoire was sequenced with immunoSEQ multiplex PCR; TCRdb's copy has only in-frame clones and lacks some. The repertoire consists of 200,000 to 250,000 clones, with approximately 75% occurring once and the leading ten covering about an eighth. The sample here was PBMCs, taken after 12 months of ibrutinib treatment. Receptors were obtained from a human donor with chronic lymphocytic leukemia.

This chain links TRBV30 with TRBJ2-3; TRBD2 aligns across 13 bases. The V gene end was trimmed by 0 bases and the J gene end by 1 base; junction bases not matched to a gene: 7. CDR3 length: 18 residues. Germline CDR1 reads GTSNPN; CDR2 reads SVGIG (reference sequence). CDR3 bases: TGTGCCTGGAGTGTAAGGGCCGGACTAGCGGGGGGCACAGATACGCAGTATTTT. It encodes CAWSVRAGLAGGTDTQYF.

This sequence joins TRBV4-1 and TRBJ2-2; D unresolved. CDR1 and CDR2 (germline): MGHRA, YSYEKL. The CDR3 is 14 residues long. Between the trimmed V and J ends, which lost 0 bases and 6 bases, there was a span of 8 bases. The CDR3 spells CASSQDRWAGELFF. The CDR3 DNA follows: TGCGCCAGCAGCCAAGATAGGTGGGCCGGGGAGCTGTTTTTT.

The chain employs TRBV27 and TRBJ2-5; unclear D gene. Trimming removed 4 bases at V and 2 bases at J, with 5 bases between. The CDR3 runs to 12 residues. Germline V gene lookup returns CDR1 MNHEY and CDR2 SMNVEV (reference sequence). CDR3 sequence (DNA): TGTGCCAGCAGTTCCACACAAGAGACCCAGTACTTC. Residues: CASSSTQETQYF.

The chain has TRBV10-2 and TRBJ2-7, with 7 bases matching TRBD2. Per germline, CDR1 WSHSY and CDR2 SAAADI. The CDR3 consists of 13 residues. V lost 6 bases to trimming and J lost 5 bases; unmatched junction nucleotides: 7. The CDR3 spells CASRVLATHEQYF. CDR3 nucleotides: TGCGCCAGCAGGGTACTAGCGACGCACGAGCAGTACTTC.

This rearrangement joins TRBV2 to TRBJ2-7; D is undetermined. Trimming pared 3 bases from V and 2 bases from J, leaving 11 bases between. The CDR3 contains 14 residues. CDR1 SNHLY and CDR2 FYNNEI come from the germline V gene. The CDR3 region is CASSDPLKPYEQYF. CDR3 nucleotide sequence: TGTGCCAGCAGTGACCCACTGAAACCCTACGAGCAGTACTTC.

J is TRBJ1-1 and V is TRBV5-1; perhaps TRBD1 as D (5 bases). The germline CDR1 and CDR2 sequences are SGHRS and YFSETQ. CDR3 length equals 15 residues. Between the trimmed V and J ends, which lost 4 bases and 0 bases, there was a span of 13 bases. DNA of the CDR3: TGCGCCAGCAGCCATTGGGGGGGATTGAACACTGAAGCTTTCTTT. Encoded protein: CASSHWGGLNTEAFF.

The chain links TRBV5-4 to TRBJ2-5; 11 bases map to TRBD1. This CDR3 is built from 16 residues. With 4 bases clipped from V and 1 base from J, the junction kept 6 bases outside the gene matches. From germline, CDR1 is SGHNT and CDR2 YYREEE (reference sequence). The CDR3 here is CASSQWTGGLQETQYF. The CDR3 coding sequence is TGTGCCAGCAGCCAATGGACAGGGGGCCTCCAAGAGACCCAGTACTTC. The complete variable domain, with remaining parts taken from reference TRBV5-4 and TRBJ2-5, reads ETGVTQSPTHLIKTRGQQVTLRCSSQSGHNTVSWYQQALGQGPQFIFQYYREEENGRGNFPPRFSGLQFPNYSSELNVNALELDDSALYLCASSQWTGGLQETQYFGPGTRLLVL.

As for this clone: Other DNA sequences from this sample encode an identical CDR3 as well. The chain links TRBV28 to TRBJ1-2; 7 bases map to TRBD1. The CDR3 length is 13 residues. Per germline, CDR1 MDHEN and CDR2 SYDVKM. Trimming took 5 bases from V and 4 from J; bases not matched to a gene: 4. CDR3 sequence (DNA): TGTGCCAGCAGTATACAGGGGCCCTATGGCTACACCTTC. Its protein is CASSIQGPYGYTF.

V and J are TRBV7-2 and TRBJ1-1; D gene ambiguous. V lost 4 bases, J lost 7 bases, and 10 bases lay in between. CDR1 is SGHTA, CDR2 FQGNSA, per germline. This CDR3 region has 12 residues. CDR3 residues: CASSSIPLEAFF. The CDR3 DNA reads TGTGCCAGCAGCTCCATCCCTCTTGAAGCTTTCTTT.

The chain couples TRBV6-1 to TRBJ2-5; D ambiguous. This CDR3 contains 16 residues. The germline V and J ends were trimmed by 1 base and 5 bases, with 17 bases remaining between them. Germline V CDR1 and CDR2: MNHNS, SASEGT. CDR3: CASSEGPPRLGETQYF. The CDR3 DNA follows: TGTGCCAGCAGTGAAGGACCACCCCGCCTGGGTGAGACCCAGTACTTC.

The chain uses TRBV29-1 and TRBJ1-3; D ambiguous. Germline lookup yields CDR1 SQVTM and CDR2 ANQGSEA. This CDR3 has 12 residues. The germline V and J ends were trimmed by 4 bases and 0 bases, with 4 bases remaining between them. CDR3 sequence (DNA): TGCAGCGTTGGGAACTCTGGAAACACCATATATTTT. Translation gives CSVGNSGNTIYF. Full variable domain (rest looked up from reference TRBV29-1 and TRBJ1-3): SAVISQKPSRDICQRGTSLTIQCQVDSQVTMMFWYRQQPGQSLTLIATANQGSEATYESGFVIDKFPISRPNLTFSTLTVSNMSPEDSSIYLCSVGNSGNTIYFGEGSWLTVV.

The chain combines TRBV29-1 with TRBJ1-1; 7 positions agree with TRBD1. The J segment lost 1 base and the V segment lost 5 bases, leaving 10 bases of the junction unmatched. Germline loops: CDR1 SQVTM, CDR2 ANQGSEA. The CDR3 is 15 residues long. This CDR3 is CSVRPGGTENTEAFF. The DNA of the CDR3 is TGCAGCGTTCGCCCAGGCGGGACAGAGAACACTGAAGCTTTCTTT.

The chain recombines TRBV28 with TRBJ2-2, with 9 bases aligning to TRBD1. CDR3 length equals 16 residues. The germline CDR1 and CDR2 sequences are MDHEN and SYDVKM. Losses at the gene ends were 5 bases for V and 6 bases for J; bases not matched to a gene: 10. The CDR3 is CASSPPGQGRSGELFF. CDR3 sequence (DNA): TGTGCCAGCAGTCCGCCGGGACAGGGTCGGTCCGGGGAGCTGTTTTTT.

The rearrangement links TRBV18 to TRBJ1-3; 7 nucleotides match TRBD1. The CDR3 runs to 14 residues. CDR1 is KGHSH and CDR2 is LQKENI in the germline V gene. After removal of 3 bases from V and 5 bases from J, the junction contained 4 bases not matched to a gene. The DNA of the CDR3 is TGTGCCAGCTCACCCGGGACAGCCCGAAACACCATATATTTT. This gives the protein CASSPGTARNTIYF.

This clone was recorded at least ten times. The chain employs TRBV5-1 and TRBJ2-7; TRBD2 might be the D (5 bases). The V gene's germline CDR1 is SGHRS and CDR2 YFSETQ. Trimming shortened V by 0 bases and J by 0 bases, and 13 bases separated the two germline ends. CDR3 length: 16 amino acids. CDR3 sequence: CASSLGPERVSYEQYF. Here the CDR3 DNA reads TGCGCCAGCAGCTTGGGCCCCGAGAGGGTCTCCTACGAGCAGTACTTC.

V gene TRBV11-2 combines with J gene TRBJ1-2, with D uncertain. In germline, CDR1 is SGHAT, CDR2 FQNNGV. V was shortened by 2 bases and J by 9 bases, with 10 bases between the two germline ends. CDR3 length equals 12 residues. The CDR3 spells CASSLTGRSYTF. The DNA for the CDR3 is TGTGCCAGCAGCTTAACTGGGCGCAGCTACACCTTC.

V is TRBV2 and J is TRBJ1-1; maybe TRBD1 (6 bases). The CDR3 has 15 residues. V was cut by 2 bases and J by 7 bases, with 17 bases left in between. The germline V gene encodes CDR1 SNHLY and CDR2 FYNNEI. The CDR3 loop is CASSEQGQGHGEAFF. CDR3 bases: TGTGCCAGCAGTGAACAGGGGCAGGGGCATGGTGAAGCTTTCTTT.

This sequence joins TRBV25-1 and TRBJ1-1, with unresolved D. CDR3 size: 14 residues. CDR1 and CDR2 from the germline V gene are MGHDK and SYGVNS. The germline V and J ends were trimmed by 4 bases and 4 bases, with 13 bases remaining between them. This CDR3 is CASSGAGGSTEAFF. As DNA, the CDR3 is TGTGCCAGCAGTGGGGCCGGCGGGTCCACTGAAGCTTTCTTT.

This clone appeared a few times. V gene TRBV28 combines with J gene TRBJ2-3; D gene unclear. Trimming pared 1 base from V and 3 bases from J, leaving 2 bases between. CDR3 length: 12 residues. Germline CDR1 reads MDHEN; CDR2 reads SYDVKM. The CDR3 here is CASSLFTDTQYF. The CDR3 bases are TGTGCCAGCAGTTTATTTACAGATACGCAGTATTTT.

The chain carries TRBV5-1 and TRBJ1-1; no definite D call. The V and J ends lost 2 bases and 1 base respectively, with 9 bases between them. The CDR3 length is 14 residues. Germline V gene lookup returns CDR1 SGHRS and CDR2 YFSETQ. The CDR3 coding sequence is TGCGCCAGCAGCTTCGCACCTCCGAACACTGAAGCTTTCTTT. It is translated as CASSFAPPNTEAFF.

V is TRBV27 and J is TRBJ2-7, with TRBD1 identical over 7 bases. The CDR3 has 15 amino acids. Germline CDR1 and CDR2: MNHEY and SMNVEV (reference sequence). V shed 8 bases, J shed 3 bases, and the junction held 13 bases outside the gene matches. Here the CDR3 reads CASSKETGRDYEQYF. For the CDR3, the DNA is TGTGCCAGCTCGAAAGAGACAGGGAGAGACTACGAGCAGTACTTC.